These T cell receptor beta chains were read from a single sample in a study of CD8+CD57+ T cells in acquired aplastic anemia. Via MiXCR, TCRdb re-called the reads, giving one row per CDR3 protein. The sample lists around 130,000 distinct CDR3 sequences, 48% occurring once. The sample taken for sequencing was sorted CD4+, CD8+, or CD8+CD57+ T cells (not recorded which) from PBMCs. Receptors originate from a human donor in good health, serving as a control. CDR3s leave out the opening cysteine and the closing phenylalanine or tryptophan.

j_call v_call cdr3_aa
TRBJ1-4 TRBV14 ASSQVGQGIEKLF
TRBJ1-2 TRBV20-1 SAREGRANYGYT
TRBJ2-2 TRBV9 ASSGEGRRDGELF
TRBJ2-7 TRBV29-1 SVQQGGSYEQY
TRBJ2-7 TRBV27 ASSRSGQGNEQY
TRBJ1-4 TRBV29-1 SVTLAGGQGSEKLF
TRBJ2-5 TRBV5-8 ASSLEGQGGETQY
TRBJ1-2 TRBV19 ASSPIGTGVYGYT
TRBJ2-1 TRBV20-1 SAGDSLAGFDNEQF
TRBJ1-6 TRBV20-1 SATTSIRTYNSPLH
TRBJ1-6 TRBV18 ASSRDRDRSPLH
TRBJ1-6 TRBV20-1 SARVLRAGRDNSPLH
TRBJ2-7 TRBV20-1 SAWDNSYEQY
TRBJ2-1 TRBV29-1 SAEGSIAEGLYNEQF
TRBJ1-1 TRBV2 ASSEQGNTEAF
TRBJ2-1 TRBV20-1 SARVGGSYNEQF
TRBJ2-1 TRBV11-1 ASSFGLAGAPRSYNEQF